The sequence of this TCR beta chain was determined in a study of cytomegalovirus exposure and HLA in healthy donors. The CDR3 contains 16 residues. V gave up 3 bases and J gave up 8 bases; unmatched junction bases: 9. Germline V gene sequence: CDR1 MDHEN, CDR2 SYDVKM. PCR involved 60 Vbeta and 13 Jbeta primers. Only in-frame clones appear in the TCRdb table, and some are missing; sequencing was by immunoSEQ multiplex PCR. Of approximately 200,000 clones in the sample, about 80% were seen once. This clone was seen more than once but under ten times. The V gene is TRBV28, the J gene TRBJ2-2; TRBD2 matches 10 bases. The receptor comes from a man younger than 45 in good health and CMV-seronegative. Sequences were obtained from PBMCs. CDR3 sequence reads: CASSFGLAGAPGELFF. Here the CDR3 DNA reads TGTGCCAGCAGTTTCGGCCTAGCGGGGGCCCCGGGGGAGCTGTTTTTT.